This is a list of T cell receptor beta chains from one sample in a study of T-cell reconstitution after alpha-beta-depleted transplantation in children. TCRdb ran MiXCR on the PCR reads and lists one entry per CDR3 protein. The table records some 460,000 distinct CDR3 sequences, roughly 16% of them present only once. The sequencing used PBMCs, mostly from graft donor cells, collected 360 days after TCRalphabeta/CD19-depleted stem cell transplant. These receptors all stem from a boy under three years old who had a stem cell transplant for Wiskott-Aldrich syndrome, so the T cells may come from the graft donor. Both conserved end residues are part of each CDR3. A D gene is named only where the DNA matches it firmly. Size is stated for part of the rows, as once, few or many counts, or as a class when the clone is expanded.

TRBJ2-3	-	TRBV4-3	many	TGCGCCAGCAGCCAAGCAGGCCGCAACACAGATACGCAGTATTTT	CASSQAGRNTDTQYF
TRBJ2-7	TRBD1	TRBV10-3	few	TGTGCCATCAGTGGGGGACAGGGTGAGCAGTACTTC	CAISGGQGEQYF
TRBJ2-2	-	TRBV5-1	-	TGCGCCAGCTCCACAGGGAACACCGGGGAGCTGTTTTTT	CASSTGNTGELFF
TRBJ2-2	TRBD2	TRBV10-1	-	TGCGCCAGCAGAAAGACTAGCGGGACCGGGGAGCTGTTTTTT	CASRKTSGTGELFF
TRBJ2-2	TRBD2	TRBV3-1	-	TGTGCCAGCAGCCAAGTCTATGCGGGGGGGCCGCGGGAGCTGTTTTTT	CASSQVYAGGPRELFF
TRBJ2-7	TRBD2	TRBV4-2	few	TGTGCCAGCAGCCTCTGGGAGGGGCCGCCTCCGTACGAGCAGTACTTC	CASSLWEGPPPYEQYF
TRBJ2-1	TRBD1	TRBV6-2/TRBV6-3	-	TGTGCCAGCTCCCGAGGGGACAGAAGACGCTACAATGAGCAGTTCTTC	CASSRGDRRRYNEQFF
TRBJ2-2	-	TRBV5-1	-	TGCGCCAGCAGCCCTCTAGTTACGAACACCGGGGAGCTGTTTTTT	CASSPLVTNTGELFF
TRBJ1-1	-	TRBV5-1	-	TGCGCCAGCAGCTTGGGGGCCGGGACCGCTGAAGCTTTCTTT	CASSLGAGTAEAFF
TRBJ2-5	-	TRBV2	many	TGTGCCAGCAGTGGGGAAGAGACCCAGTACTTC	CASSGEETQYF
TRBJ1-5	-	TRBV15	-	TGTGCCACCAGCAGAAGAGTTAATCAGCCCCAGCATTTT	CATSRRVNQPQHF